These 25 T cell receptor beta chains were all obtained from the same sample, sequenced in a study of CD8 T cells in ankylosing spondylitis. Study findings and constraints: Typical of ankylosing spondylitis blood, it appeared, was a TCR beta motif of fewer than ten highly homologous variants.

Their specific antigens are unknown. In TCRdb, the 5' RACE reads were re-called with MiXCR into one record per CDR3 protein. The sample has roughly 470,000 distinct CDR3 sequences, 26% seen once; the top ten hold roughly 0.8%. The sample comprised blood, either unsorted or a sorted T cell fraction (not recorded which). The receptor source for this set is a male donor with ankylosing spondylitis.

CDR3 sequence reads: CATSTRGVAKNIQYF. The CDR3 DNA is TGTGCCACCAGCACGCGCGGGGTGGCCAAAAACATTCAGTACTTC. The J gene is TRBJ2-4, the V gene TRBV15, with D possibly matching TRBD2 (6 bases). CDR1 is LNHNV, CDR2 YYDKDF, per germline (reference sequence). The CDR3 has 15 residues. With 4 bases removed from V and 1 base from J, the gap between germline ends came to 11 bases.

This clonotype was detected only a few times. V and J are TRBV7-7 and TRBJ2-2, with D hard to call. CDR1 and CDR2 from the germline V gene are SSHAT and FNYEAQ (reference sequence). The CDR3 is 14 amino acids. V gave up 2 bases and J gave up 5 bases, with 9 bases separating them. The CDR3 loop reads CASSLSVQTGELFF. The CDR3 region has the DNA TGTGCCAGCAGCTTATCAGTTCAAACCGGGGAGCTGTTTTTT. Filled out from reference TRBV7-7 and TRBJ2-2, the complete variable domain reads GAGVSQSPRYKVTKRGQDVTLRCDPISSHATLYWYQQALGQGPEFLTYFNYEAQPDKSGLPSDRFSAERPEGSISTLTIQRTEQRDSAMYRCASSLSVQTGELFFGEGSRLTVL.

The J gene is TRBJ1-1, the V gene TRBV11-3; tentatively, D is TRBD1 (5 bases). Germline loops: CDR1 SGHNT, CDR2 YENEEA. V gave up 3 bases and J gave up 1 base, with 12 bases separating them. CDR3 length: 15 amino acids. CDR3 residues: CASSFGGDRNTEAFF. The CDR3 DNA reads TGTGCCAGCAGCTTCGGAGGAGACAGGAACACTGAAGCTTTCTTT. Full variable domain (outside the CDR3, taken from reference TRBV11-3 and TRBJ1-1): EAGVVQSPRYKIIEKKQPVAFWCNPISGHNTLYWYLQNLGQGPELLIRYENEEAVDDSQLPKDRFSAERLKGVDSTLKIQPAELGDSAVYLCASSFGGDRNTEAFFGQGTRLTVV.

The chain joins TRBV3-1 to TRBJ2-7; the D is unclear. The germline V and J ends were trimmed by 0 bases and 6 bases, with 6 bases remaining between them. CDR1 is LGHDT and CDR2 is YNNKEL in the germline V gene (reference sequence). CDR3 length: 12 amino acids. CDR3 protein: CASSQDLTEQYF. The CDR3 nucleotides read TGTGCCAGCAGCCAAGATCTTACCGAGCAGTACTTC.

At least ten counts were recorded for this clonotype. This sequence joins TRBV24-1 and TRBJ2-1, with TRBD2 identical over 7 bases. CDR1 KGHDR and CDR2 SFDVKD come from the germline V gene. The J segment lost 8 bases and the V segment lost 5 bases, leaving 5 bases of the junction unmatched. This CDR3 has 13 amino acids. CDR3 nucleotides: TGTGCCACCAGTGGGGACTACCTGGATGAGCAGTTCTTC. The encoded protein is CATSGDYLDEQFF.

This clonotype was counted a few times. The CDR3 reads CSGRTGKETQYF. CDR3 coding DNA: TGCAGCGGAAGGACAGGGAAAGAGACCCAGTACTTC. The chain employs TRBV29-1 and TRBJ2-5, with 8 bases that match TRBD1. This CDR3 spans 12 amino acids. J gave up 3 bases and V 7 bases, and 4 bases lay outside the gene matches. CDR1 is SQVTM and CDR2 is ANQGSEA in the germline V gene.

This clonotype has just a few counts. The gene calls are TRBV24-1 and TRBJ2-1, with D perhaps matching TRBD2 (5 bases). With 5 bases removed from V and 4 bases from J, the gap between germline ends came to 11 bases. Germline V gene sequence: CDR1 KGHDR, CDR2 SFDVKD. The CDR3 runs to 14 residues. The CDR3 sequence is CATSASDFYNEQFF. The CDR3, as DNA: TGTGCCACCAGTGCCTCGGACTTTTACAATGAGCAGTTCTTC.

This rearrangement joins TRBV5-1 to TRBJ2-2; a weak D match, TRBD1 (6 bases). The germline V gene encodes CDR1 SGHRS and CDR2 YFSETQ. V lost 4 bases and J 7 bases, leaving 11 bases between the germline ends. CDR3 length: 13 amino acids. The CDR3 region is CASSRGSGGELFF. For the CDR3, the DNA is TGCGCCAGCAGCAGGGGGTCAGGCGGGGAGCTGTTTTTT. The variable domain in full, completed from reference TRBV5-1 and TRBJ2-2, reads KAGVTQTPRYLIKTRGQQVTLSCSPISGHRSVSWYQQTPGQGLQFLFEYFSETQRNKGNFPGRFSGRQFSNSRSEMNVSTLELGDSALYLCASSRGSGGELFFGEGSRLTVL.

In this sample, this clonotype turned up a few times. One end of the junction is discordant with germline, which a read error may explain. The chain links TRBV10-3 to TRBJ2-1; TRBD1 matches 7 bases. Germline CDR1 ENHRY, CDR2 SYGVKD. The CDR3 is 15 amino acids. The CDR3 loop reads CAIRNAGTALNKQFF. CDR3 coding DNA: TGTGCCATCAGGAACGCCGGGACAGCCCTCAATAAGCAGTTCTTC.

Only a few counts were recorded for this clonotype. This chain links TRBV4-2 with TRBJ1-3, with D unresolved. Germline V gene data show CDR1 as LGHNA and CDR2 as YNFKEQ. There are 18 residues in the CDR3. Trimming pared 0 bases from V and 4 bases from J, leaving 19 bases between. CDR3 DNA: TGTGCCAGCAGCCAAGATAGATTGGGAGACCGGGAAGGAAACACCATATATTTT. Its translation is CASSQDRLGDREGNTIYF.

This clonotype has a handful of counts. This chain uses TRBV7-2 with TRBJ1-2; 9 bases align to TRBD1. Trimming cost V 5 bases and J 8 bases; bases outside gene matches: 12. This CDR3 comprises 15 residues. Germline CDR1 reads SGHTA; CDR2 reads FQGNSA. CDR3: CASSPLQGAERGYTF. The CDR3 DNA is TGTGCCAGCAGCCCCTTACAGGGGGCGGAGCGGGGCTACACCTTC.

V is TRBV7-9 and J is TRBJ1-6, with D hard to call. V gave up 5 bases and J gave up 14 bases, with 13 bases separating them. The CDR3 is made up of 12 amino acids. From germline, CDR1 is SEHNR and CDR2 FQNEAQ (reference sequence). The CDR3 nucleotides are TGTGCCAGCAGCCCCGTGGGGTGGACCCTCCACTTT. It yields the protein CASSPVGWTLHF.

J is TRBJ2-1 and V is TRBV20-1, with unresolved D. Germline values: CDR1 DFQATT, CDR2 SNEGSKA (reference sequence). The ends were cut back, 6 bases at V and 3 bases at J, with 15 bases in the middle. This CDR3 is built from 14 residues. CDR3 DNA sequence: TGCAGTGCCACTATACCCTCGGGCTACAATGAGCAGTTCTTC. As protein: CSATIPSGYNEQFF.

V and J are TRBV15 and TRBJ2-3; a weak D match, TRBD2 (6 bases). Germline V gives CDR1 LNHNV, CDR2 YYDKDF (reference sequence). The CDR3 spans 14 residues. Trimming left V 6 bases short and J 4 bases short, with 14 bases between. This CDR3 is CATRFGRGSDTQYF. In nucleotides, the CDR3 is TGTGCCACCAGGTTCGGGAGAGGGTCAGATACGCAGTATTTT. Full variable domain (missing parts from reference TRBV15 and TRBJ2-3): DAMVIQNPRYQVTQFGKPVTLSCSQTLNHNVMYWYQQKSSQAPKLLFHYYDKDFNNEADTPDNFQSRRPNTSFCFLDIRSPGLGDTAMYLCATRFGRGSDTQYFGPGTRLTVL.

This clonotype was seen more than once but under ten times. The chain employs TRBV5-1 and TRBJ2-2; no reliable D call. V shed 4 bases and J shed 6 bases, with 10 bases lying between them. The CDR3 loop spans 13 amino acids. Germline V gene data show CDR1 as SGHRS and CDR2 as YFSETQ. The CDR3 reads CASSRTGPGELFF. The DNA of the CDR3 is TGCGCCAGCAGCAGAACTGGACCCGGGGAGCTGTTTTTT.

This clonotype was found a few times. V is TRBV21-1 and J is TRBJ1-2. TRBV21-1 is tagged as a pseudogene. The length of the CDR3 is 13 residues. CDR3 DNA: TGTGCCAGCAACCTGGGGGCTAACTATGGCTACACCTTC. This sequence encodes CASNLGANYGYTF.

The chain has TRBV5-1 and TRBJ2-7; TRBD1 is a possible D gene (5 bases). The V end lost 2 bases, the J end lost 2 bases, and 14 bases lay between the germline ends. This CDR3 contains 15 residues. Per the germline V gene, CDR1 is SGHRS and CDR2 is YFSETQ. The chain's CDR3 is CASSLGQGSTYEQYV. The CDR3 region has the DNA TGCGCCAGCAGCTTAGGTCAGGGTTCGACCTACGAGCAGTACGTC.

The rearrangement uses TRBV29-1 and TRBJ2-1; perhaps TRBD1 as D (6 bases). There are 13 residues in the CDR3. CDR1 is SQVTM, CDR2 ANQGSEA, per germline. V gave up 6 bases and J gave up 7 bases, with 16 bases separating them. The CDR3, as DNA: TGCAGCGTCTGGACAGCTCTGCCTAATGAGCAGTTCTTC. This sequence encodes CSVWTALPNEQFF.

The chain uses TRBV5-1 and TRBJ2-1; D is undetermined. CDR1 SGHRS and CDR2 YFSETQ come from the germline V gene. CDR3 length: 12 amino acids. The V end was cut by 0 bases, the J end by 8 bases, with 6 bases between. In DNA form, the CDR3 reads TGCGCCAGCAGCTTGGATGCGTATGAGCAGTTCTTC. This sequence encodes CASSLDAYEQFF.

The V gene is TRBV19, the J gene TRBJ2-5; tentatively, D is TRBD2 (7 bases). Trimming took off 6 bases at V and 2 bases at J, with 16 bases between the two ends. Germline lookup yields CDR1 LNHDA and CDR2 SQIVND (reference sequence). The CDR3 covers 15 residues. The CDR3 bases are TGTGCCAGTAGGAGAACGCGGGGGCTACAAGAGACCCAGTACTTC. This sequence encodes CASRRTRGLQETQYF. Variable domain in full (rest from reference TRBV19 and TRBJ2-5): DGGITQSPKYLFRKEGQNVTLSCEQNLNHDAMYWYRQDPGQGLRLIYYSQIVNDFQKGDIAEGYSVSREKKESFPLTVTSAQKNPTAFYLCASRRTRGLQETQYFGPGTRLLVL.

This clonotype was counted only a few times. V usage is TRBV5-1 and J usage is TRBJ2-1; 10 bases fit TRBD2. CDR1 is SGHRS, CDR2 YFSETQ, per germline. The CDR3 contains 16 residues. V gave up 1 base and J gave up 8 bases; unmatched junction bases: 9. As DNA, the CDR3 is TGCGCCAGCAGCTTGCTGCTAGCGGGAGCCTCACATGAGCAGTTCTTC. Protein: CASSLLLAGASHEQFF.

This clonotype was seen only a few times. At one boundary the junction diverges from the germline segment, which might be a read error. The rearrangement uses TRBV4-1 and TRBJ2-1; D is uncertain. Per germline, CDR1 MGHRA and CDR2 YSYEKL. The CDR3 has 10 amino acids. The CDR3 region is CASSQDWRIF. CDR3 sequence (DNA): TGCGCCAGCAGCCAAGACTGGCGGATCTTC.

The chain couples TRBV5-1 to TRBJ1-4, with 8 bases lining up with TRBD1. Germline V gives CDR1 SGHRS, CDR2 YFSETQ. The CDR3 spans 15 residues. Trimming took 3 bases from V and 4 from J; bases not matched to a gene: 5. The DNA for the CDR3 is TGCGCCAGCAGCTCGACAGGGGCCGGTAATGAAAAACTGTTTTTT. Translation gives CASSSTGAGNEKLFF.

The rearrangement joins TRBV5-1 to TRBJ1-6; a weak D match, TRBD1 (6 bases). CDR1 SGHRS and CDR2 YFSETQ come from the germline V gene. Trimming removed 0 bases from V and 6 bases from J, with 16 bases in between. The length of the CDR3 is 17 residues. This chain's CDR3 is CASSLGLRTDSNSPLHF. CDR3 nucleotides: TGCGCCAGCAGCTTGGGTTTGAGGACAGACTCTAATTCACCCCTCCACTTT.

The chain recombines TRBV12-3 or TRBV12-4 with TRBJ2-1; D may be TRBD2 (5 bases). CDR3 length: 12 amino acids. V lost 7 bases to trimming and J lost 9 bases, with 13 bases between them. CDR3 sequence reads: CASTGNSVEQFF. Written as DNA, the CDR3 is TGTGCCAGCACGGGGAATTCTGTTGAGCAGTTCTTC.